Below are 7 T cell receptor beta chains sequenced from a single sample in a study of T cell responses to AZD1222 COVID-19 vaccine. The data were produced by immunoSEQ multiplex PCR, yet TCRdb's version contains in-frame clones alone and is incomplete. The table records 95,000 to 110,000 clones, 86% of them present only once. The sample consisted of peripheral blood, taken 28 days after the second dose of the MenACWY control vaccine. These TCRs come from an adult who received the MenACWY meningococcal vaccine as a control.

This chain uses TRBV7-2 with TRBJ1-1; D is possibly TRBD1 (5 bases). The CDR3 runs to 14 residues. V was cut by 2 bases and J by 1 base, with 8 bases left in between. Germline CDR1 reads SGHTA; CDR2 reads FQGNSA. This chain's CDR3 is CASSLRTGNTEAFF. DNA of the CDR3: TGTGCCAGCAGCTTAAGAACAGGGAACACTGAAGCTTTCTTT.

V usage is TRBV23-1 and J usage is TRBJ1-1; D is undetermined. TRBV23-1 is designated an ORF whose function remains uncertain. The CDR3 runs to 15 residues. Trimming pared 0 bases from V and 1 base from J, leaving 9 bases between. CDR3 protein: CASSQSKDRNTEAFF. The DNA for the CDR3 is TGCGCCAGCAGTCAATCTAAGGACCGGAACACTGAAGCTTTCTTT.

This rearrangement joins TRBV5-1 to TRBJ2-5; 8 positions agree with TRBD1. Germline lookup yields CDR1 SGHRS and CDR2 YFSETQ. The CDR3 length is 16 residues. Trimming removed 0 bases from V and 7 bases from J; junction bases left unmatched: 11. CDR3 coding DNA: TGCGCCAGCAGCTTGGACCGGACAGGGCTTGGTGGGACCCAGTACTTC. Its translation: CASSLDRTGLGGTQYF.

The chain couples TRBV6-2 or TRBV6-3 to TRBJ2-5, with 8 bases matching TRBD1. Germline CDR1 is MNHEY and CDR2 is SVGEGT. V lost 4 bases and J lost 5; bases outside the gene matches: 9. This CDR3 comprises 15 residues. The CDR3 reads CASSFGQGGGETQYF. CDR3 bases: TGTGCCAGCAGTTTCGGACAGGGTGGCGGGGAGACCCAGTACTTC.

In its sample, this clone was seen a few times. The chain uses TRBV7-2 and TRBJ1-3, with no clear D. Germline V CDR1 and CDR2: SGHTA, FQGNSA. The CDR3 is 16 amino acids. V was pared by 7 bases and J by 0 bases, with 16 bases between. CDR3 DNA sequence: TGTGCCAGCACCTCGGGCGGCTCATCCTCTGGAAACACCATATATTTT. The encoded protein is CASTSGGSSSGNTIYF.

This chain connects TRBV11-2 to TRBJ2-3, with 10 bases that match TRBD1. With 4 bases clipped from V and 1 base from J, the junction kept 5 bases outside the gene matches. CDR1 is SGHAT and CDR2 is FQNNGV in the germline V gene. The CDR3 is 16 residues long. The CDR3 region is CASSWGTGAGTDTQYF. CDR3 in DNA: TGTGCCAGCAGCTGGGGGACAGGGGCTGGCACAGATACGCAGTATTTT.

This clone was seen just once. This chain connects TRBV5-1 to TRBJ2-1, with 7 positions matching TRBD1. J was trimmed by 0 bases and V by 0 bases; bases with no gene match: 6. This CDR3 has 17 amino acids. From germline, CDR1 is SGHRS and CDR2 YFSETQ. The CDR3 coding sequence is TGCGCCAGCAGCTTGGACGGACAGGCAAGCTCCTACAATGAGCAGTTCTTC. It translates to CASSLDGQASSYNEQFF.